What follows are 15 T cell receptor beta chains derived from one specimen sequenced in a study of blood T cell repertoires in COVID-19. The table came from immunoSEQ multiplex PCR; TCRdb's copy has only in-frame clones and leaves some out. Among about 97,000 clones listed, around nine tenths were seen once. The sequencing input was peripheral blood. The receptors derive from a human donor in a cohort sampled during active COVID-19.

V and J are TRBV28 and TRBJ2-7; possibly TRBD2 for D (5 bases). V was shortened by 4 bases and J by 6 bases, with 10 bases between the two germline ends. CDR3 length equals 12 residues. Germline loops: CDR1 MDHEN, CDR2 SYDVKM. The CDR3 DNA reads TGTGCCAGCAGTTGGGCCCGGGGCGAGCAGTACTTC. Translated: CASSWARGEQYF. Using reference TRBV28 and TRBJ2-7 for the parts outside the CDR3, the full variable domain is DVKVTQSSRYLVKRTGEKVFLECVQDMDHENMFWYRQDPGLGLRLIYFSYDVKMKEKGDIPEGYSVSREKKERFSLILESASTNQTSMYLCASSWARGEQYFGPGTRLTVT.

This chain joins TRBV12-3 or TRBV12-4 and TRBJ2-5, with D maybe TRBD2 (6 bases). CDR3 size: 13 residues. V shed 2 bases and J shed 5 bases, with 9 bases lying between them. The DNA for the CDR3 is TGTGCCAGCAGTTTAATGGCGGGGGAGACCCAGTACTTC. Its protein product is CASSLMAGETQYF.

The CDR3 DNA sequence: TGCAGCGTTGAAGATATGGGGCCCAAAAACATTCAGTACTTC. It is translated as CSVEDMGPKNIQYF. The rearrangement joins TRBV29-1 to TRBJ2-4, with D tentatively TRBD1 (5 bases). The CDR3 totals 14 residues. Trimming removed 0 bases from V and 2 bases from J, with 8 bases in between. Germline V lookup: CDR1 SQVTM, CDR2 ANQGSEA.

The V call is TRBV18, the J call TRBJ1-5; tentatively, D is TRBD1 (5 bases). The length of the CDR3 is 14 residues. V shed 2 bases and J shed 11 bases, with 16 bases lying between them. Germline CDR1 and CDR2: KGHSH and LQKENI. This chain's CDR3 is CASSPEDLGGAQHF. The DNA of the CDR3 is TGTGCCAGCTCACCAGAGGACCTGGGGGGTGCCCAGCATTTT.

This clone was seen once. This chain joins TRBV19 and TRBJ1-6, with 9 bases identical to TRBD1. Trimming removed 6 bases from V and 8 bases from J; junction bases left unmatched: 5. From germline, CDR1 is LNHDA and CDR2 SQIVND (reference sequence). This CDR3 has 14 amino acids. The CDR3 DNA is TGTGCCAGTAGCAGCGGACAGGGGTATTCACCCCTCCACTTT. Its protein product is CASSSGQGYSPLHF. The entire variable domain, with the rest obtained from reference TRBV19 and TRBJ1-6, is as follows: DGGITQSPKYLFRKEGQNVTLSCEQNLNHDAMYWYRQDPGQGLRLIYYSQIVNDFQKGDIAEGYSVSREKKESFPLTVTSAQKNPTAFYLCASSSGQGYSPLHFGNGTRLTVT.

The chain has TRBV5-5 and TRBJ2-3, with 7 nucleotides matching TRBD1. The CDR3 runs 15 residues. The germline gives CDR1 SGHKS, CDR2 YYEKEE (reference sequence). After removal of 0 bases from V and 2 bases from J, the junction contained 3 bases not matched to a gene. This CDR3 is CASSLERGLTDTQYF. The CDR3 DNA reads as TGTGCCAGCAGCTTGGAAAGGGGGCTCACAGATACGCAGTATTTT.

The chain couples TRBV4-1 to TRBJ1-5; D is unresolved. Germline V gene sequence: CDR1 MGHRA, CDR2 YSYEKL. V was pared by 0 bases and J by 2 bases, with 8 bases between. The CDR3 totals 15 residues. In nucleotides, the CDR3 is TGCGCCAGCAGCCAAGAGGGAGGGCGCAATCAGCCCCAGCATTTT. Protein product: CASSQEGGRNQPQHF.

This rearrangement joins TRBV4-1 to TRBJ1-5, with a weak D call TRBD1 (6 bases). Trimming took 4 bases from V and 1 from J, leaving 17 bases between them. The V gene's germline CDR1 is MGHRA and CDR2 YSYEKL. The CDR3 consists of 17 residues. CDR3 sequence: CASSPTGHLTSNQPQHF. In DNA form, the CDR3 reads TGCGCCAGCAGCCCGACGGGACACCTCACGAGCAATCAGCCCCAGCATTTT.

This chain connects TRBV13 to TRBJ2-7; TRBD2 agrees at 9 bases. The germline gives CDR1 PRHDT, CDR2 FYEKMQ (reference sequence). The CDR3 extends over 16 amino acids. Trimming removed 0 bases from V and 6 bases from J; junction bases left unmatched: 9. CDR3 amino acids: CASSLGVGGRAVEQYF. The CDR3 bases are TGTGCCAGCAGCTTAGGCGTCGGCGGGAGGGCCGTCGAGCAGTACTTC.

The sample holds one count of this clone. This chain joins TRBV2 and TRBJ2-1, with D maybe TRBD1 (6 bases). CDR1 is SNHLY and CDR2 is FYNNEI in the germline V gene. With 6 bases removed from V and 0 bases from J, the gap between germline ends came to 15 bases. This CDR3 has 16 amino acids. The DNA for the CDR3 is TGTGCCAGCAGCCCACTTACAGGGAGCTCCTACAATGAGCAGTTCTTC. This codes for CASSPLTGSSYNEQFF.

This clone was detected only once. V gene TRBV5-4 combines with J gene TRBJ1-6; a weak D match, TRBD1 (5 bases). V was clipped by 1 base and J by 5 bases, with 10 bases between them. This CDR3 has 15 amino acids. CDR1 SGHNT and CDR2 YYREEE come from the germline V gene (reference sequence). CDR3 loop: CASSLSGNHNSPLHF. The CDR3 nucleotides read TGTGCCAGCAGCTTGTCAGGGAACCATAATTCACCCCTCCACTTT. Filled out from reference TRBV5-4 and TRBJ1-6, the complete variable domain reads ETGVTQSPTHLIKTRGQQVTLRCSSQSGHNTVSWYQQALGQGPQFIFQYYREEENGRGNFPPRFSGLQFPNYSSELNVNALELDDSALYLCASSLSGNHNSPLHFGNGTRLTVT.

The chain joins TRBV11-1 to TRBJ1-2; TRBD1 aligns across 7 bases. Germline CDR1 and CDR2: SGHAT and FQDESV (reference sequence). This CDR3 is built from 14 residues. V trimming: 4 bases; J trimming: 3 bases; junction bases outside the gene matches: 5. The CDR3 spells CASSSQTGDYGYTF. Written as DNA, the CDR3 is TGTGCCAGCAGCTCCCAAACAGGGGACTATGGCTACACCTTC.

The V gene is TRBV9, the J gene TRBJ1-1, with D perhaps TRBD1 (6 bases). This CDR3 comprises 13 residues. Germline CDR1 and CDR2: SGDLS and YYNGEE. V gave up 0 bases and J gave up 8 bases, with 11 bases separating them. The CDR3 nucleotides read TGTGCCAGCAGCGTAGGGACAGAGGGAGAAGCTTTCTTT. Translating it yields CASSVGTEGEAFF.

The chain is built from TRBV28 and TRBJ1-6; 7 bases align to TRBD1. CDR1 and CDR2 (germline): MDHEN, SYDVKM. CDR3 length equals 13 residues. V shed 5 bases and J 13 bases; nucleotides not matched to a gene: 8. CDR3 region: CASSNVDRSPLHF. The CDR3 nucleotides are TGTGCCAGCAGTAATGTGGACAGGTCGCCCCTCCACTTT.

The rearrangement uses TRBV6-1 and TRBJ2-3; TRBD2 agrees at 9 bases. The J segment lost 1 base and the V segment lost 2 bases, leaving 4 bases of the junction unmatched. In germline, CDR1 is MNHNS, CDR2 SASEGT. The CDR3 loop spans 16 amino acids. DNA of the CDR3: TGTGCCAGCAGTGAACTTCGGACTAGCGGCACAGATACGCAGTATTTT. Translation gives CASSELRTSGTDTQYF.